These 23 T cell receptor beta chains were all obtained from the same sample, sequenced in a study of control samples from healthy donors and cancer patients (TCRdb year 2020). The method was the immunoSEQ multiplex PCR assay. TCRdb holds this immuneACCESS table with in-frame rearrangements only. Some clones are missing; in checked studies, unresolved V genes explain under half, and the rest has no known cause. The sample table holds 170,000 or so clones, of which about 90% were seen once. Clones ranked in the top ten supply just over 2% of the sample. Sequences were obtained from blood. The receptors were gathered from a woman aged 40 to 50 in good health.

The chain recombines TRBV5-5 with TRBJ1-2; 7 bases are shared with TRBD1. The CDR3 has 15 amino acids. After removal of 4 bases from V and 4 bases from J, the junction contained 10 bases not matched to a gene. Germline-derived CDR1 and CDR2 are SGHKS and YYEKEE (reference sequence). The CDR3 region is CASSPEGTASYGYTF. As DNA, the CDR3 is TGTGCCAGCAGCCCCGAGGGGACAGCGTCCTATGGCTACACCTTC.

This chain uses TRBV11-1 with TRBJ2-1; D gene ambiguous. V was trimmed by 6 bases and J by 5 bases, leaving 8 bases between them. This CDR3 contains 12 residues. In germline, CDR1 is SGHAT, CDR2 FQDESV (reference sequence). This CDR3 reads CASRPDHNEQFF. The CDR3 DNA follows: TGTGCCAGCAGACCTGACCACAATGAGCAGTTCTTC.

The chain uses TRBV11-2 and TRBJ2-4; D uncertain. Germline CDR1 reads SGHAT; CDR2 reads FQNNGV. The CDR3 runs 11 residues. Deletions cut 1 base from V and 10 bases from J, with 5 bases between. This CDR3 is CASSLGAIQYF. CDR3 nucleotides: TGTGCCAGCAGCTTAGGCGCTATTCAGTACTTC.

CDR3 bases: TGTGCCATCAGGCCCGGGACAGACAATTCACCCCTCCACTTT. Its protein is CAIRPGTDNSPLHF. This chain uses TRBV10-3 with TRBJ1-6; 7 bases map to TRBD1. The germline CDR1 and CDR2 sequences are ENHRY and SYGVKD. The ends lost 6 bases at V and 7 bases at J; junction bases unmatched: 6. This CDR3 has 14 amino acids.

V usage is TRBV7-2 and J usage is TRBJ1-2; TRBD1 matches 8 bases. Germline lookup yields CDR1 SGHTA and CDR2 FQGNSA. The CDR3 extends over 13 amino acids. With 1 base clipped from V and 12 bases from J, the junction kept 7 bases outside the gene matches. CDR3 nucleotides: TGTGCCAGCAGCTTAGAGGCCAGGGGGCAGGACACCTTC. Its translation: CASSLEARGQDTF.

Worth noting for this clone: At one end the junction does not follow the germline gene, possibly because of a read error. CDR3: CASREASGNTIYF. CDR3 DNA sequence: TGTGCCAGCAGAGAAGCCTCTGGAAACACCATATATTTT. V usage is TRBV6-1 and J usage is TRBJ1-3; D gene ambiguous. There are 13 residues in the CDR3. CDR1 MNHNS and CDR2 SASEGT come from the germline V gene.

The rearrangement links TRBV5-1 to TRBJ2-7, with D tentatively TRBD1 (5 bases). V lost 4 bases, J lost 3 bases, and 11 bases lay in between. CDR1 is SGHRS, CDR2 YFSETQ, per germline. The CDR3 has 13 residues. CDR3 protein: CASSRDRNYEQYF. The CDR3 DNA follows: TGCGCCAGCAGCAGAGACAGAAACTACGAGCAGTACTTC.

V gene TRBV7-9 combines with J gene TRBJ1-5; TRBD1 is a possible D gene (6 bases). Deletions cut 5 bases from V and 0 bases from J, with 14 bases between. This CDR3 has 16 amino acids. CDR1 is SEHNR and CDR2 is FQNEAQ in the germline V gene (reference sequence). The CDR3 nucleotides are TGTGCCAGCAGCGAATCAGGGGTTTCTAGCAATCAGCCCCAGCATTTT. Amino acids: CASSESGVSSNQPQHF.

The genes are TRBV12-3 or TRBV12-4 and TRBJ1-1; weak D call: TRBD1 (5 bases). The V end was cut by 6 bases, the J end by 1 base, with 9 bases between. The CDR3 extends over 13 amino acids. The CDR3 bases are TGTGCCAGCAGGGACACCTCGAACACTGAAGCTTTCTTT. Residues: CASRDTSNTEAFF.

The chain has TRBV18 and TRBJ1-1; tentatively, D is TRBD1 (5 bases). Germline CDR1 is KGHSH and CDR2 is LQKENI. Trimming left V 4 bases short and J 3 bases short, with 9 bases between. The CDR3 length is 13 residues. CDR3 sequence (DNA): TGTGCCAGCTCACTTCAGGGTTACACTGAAGCTTTCTTT. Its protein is CASSLQGYTEAFF.

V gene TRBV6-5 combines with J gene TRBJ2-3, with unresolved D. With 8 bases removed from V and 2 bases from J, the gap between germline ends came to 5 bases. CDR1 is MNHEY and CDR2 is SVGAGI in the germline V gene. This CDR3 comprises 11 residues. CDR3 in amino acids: CASVVTDTQYF. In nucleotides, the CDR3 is TGTGCCAGCGTTGTCACAGATACGCAGTATTTT.

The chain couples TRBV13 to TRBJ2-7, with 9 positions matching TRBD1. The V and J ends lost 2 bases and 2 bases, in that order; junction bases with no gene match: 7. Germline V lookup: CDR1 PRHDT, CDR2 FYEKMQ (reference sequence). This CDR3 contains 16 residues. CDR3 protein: CASSLRLGQGAYEQYF. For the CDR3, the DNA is TGTGCCAGCAGCTTACGGTTGGGACAGGGTGCCTACGAGCAGTACTTC.

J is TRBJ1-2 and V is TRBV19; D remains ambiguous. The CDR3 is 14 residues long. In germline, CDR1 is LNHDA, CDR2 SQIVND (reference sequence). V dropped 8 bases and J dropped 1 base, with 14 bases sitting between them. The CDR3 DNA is TGTGCCAGTGTCCGAAATCAAGATAACTATGGCTACACCTTC. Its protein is CASVRNQDNYGYTF.

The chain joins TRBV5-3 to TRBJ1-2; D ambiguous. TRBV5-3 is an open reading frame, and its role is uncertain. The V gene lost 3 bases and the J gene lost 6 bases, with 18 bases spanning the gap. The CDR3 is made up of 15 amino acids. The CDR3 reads CARSSQADRRHGYTF. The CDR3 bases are TGTGCCAGAAGCTCCCAGGCCGATCGGCGGCATGGCTACACCTTC.

The CDR3 sequence: CASSLGLSGQETQYF. The DNA for the CDR3 is TGTGCCAGCAGCTTAGGTTTAAGCGGTCAAGAGACCCAGTACTTC. The V call is TRBV7-7, the J call TRBJ2-5; D might be TRBD2 (5 bases). Trimming pared 1 base from V and 2 bases from J, leaving 11 bases between. The CDR3 is 15 amino acids. Per the germline V gene, CDR1 is SSHAT and CDR2 is FNYEAQ (reference sequence).

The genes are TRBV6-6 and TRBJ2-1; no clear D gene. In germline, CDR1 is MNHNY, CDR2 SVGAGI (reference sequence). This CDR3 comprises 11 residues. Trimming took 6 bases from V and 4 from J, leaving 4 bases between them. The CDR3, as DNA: TGTGCCAGCAGATTTTACAATGAGCAGTTCTTC. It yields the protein CASRFYNEQFF.

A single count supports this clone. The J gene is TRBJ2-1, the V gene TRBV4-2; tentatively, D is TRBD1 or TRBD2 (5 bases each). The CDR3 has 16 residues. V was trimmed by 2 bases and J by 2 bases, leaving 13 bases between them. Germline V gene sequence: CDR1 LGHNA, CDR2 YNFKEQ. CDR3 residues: CASSQIPGTTYNEQFF. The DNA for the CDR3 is TGTGCCAGCAGCCAAATCCCGGGGACCACCTACAATGAGCAGTTCTTC.

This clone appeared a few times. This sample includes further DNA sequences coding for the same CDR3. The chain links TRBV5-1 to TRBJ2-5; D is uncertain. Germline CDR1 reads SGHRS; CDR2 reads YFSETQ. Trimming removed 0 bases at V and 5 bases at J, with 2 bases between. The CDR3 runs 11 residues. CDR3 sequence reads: CASSLEETQYF. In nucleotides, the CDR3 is TGCGCCAGCAGCTTGGAGGAGACCCAGTACTTC.

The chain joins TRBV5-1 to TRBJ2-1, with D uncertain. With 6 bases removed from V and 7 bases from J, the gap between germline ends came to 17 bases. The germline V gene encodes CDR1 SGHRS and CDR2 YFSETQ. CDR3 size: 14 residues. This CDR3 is CASNSEMGLNEQFF. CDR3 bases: TGCGCCAGCAACTCTGAGATGGGTTTAAATGAGCAGTTCTTC. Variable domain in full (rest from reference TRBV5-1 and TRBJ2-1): KAGVTQTPRYLIKTRGQQVTLSCSPISGHRSVSWYQQTPGQGLQFLFEYFSETQRNKGNFPGRFSGRQFSNSRSEMNVSTLELGDSALYLCASNSEMGLNEQFFGPGTRLTVL.

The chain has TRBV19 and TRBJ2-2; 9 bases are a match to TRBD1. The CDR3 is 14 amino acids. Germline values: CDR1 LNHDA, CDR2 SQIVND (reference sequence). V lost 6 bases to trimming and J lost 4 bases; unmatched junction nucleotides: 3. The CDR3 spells CASRDRGTTGELFF. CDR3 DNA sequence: TGTGCCAGTAGGGACAGGGGCACCACCGGGGAGCTGTTTTTT.

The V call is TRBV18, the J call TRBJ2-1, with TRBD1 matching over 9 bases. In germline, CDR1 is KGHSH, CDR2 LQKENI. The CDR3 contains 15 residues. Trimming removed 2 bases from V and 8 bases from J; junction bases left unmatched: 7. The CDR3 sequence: CASSPDDGTGYEQFF. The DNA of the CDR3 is TGTGCCAGCTCACCAGACGACGGGACAGGGTATGAGCAGTTCTTC.

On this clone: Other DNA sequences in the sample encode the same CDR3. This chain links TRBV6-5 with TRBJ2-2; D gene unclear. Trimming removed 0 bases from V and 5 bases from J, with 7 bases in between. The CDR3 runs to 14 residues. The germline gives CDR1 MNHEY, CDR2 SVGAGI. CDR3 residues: CASSYSKGTGELFF. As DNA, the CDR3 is TGTGCCAGCAGTTACTCGAAAGGTACCGGGGAGCTGTTTTTT.

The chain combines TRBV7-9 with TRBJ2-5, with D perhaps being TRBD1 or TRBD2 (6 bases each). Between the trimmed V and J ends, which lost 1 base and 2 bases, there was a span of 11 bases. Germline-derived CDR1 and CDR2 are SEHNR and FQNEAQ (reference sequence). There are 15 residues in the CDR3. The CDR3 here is CASSLGGGIQETQYF. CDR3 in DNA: TGTGCCAGCAGCTTAGGAGGGGGGATTCAAGAGACCCAGTACTTC.